This T cell receptor (beta chain) originates from a study of T cells of healthy individuals. Via MiXCR, TCRdb re-called the 5' RACE reads, giving one row per CDR3 protein. The sample shows about 96,000 distinct CDR3 sequences, under 20% of them seen only once. CDR3 length equals 17 residues. V gave up 6 bases and J gave up 6 bases, with 23 bases separating them. Germline lookup yields CDR1 MNHEY and CDR2 SMNVEV (reference sequence). The clonotype comes from a human donor in good health. The chain combines TRBV27 with TRBJ2-2; D perhaps matches TRBD2 (5 bases). This chain's CDR3 is CASSHLTGIGLSGELFF. The CDR3 region has the DNA TGTGCCAGCAGCCATTTGACCGGGATAGGCCTGTCCGGGGAGCTGTTTTTT.